Below are 11 T cell receptor beta chains sequenced from a single sample in a study of control samples from healthy donors and cancer patients. Libraries were prepared by immunoSEQ multiplex PCR; TCRdb keeps only in-frame clonotypes and omits some of them. The sample has 70,000 to 100,000 clones; 85% to 90% are singletons. Source material: blood. These receptor sequences come from a woman aged 60-70 years in good health.

The chain uses TRBV9 and TRBJ1-2; D is undetermined. Germline values: CDR1 SGDLS, CDR2 YYNGEE. Deletions cut 6 bases from V and 2 bases from J, with 14 bases between. The CDR3 is 14 amino acids. CDR3 residues: CASMGWQNNYGYTF. Here the CDR3 DNA reads TGTGCCAGCATGGGATGGCAGAACAACTATGGCTACACCTTC.

This clone was seen once. The J gene is TRBJ1-4, the V gene TRBV2; TRBD1 might be the D (5 bases). With 4 bases removed from V and 8 bases from J, the gap between germline ends came to 20 bases. The CDR3 loop spans 16 amino acids. Germline loops: CDR1 SNHLY, CDR2 FYNNEI. The CDR3 DNA is TGTGCCAGCAGTGTCTTTGCGGGCAGTGGGACCGAAAAACTGTTTTTT. Its protein is CASSVFAGSGTEKLFF.

The chain recombines TRBV30 with TRBJ2-6; D gene ambiguous. This CDR3 has 15 residues. From germline, CDR1 is GTSNPN and CDR2 SVGIG (reference sequence). With 0 bases removed from V and 1 base from J, the gap between germline ends came to 7 bases. In DNA, the CDR3 is TGTGCCTGGAGTGTACTCGGGTCTGGGGCCAACGTCCTGACTTTC. Encoded protein: CAWSVLGSGANVLTF.

The chain combines TRBV13 with TRBJ2-6, with TRBD1 matching 9 bases. With 5 bases clipped from V and 4 bases from J, the junction kept 12 bases outside the gene matches. The CDR3 extends over 18 amino acids. Germline V gene sequence: CDR1 PRHDT, CDR2 FYEKMQ (reference sequence). CDR3 in DNA: TGTGCCAGCAGCACCCATGGACAGGGGATGTTCGGGGCCAACGTCCTGACTTTC. It codes for CASSTHGQGMFGANVLTF.

J is TRBJ2-3 and V is TRBV6-6; TRBD1 matches at 8 bases. Germline V CDR1 and CDR2: MNHNY, SVGAGI (reference sequence). Trimming removed 4 bases from V and 5 bases from J; junction bases left unmatched: 5. There are 14 residues in the CDR3. The CDR3 nucleotides are TGTGCCAGCAGTTTCCAGGGGGCTGGAGATACGCAGTATTTT. Translation gives CASSFQGAGDTQYF.

The CDR3 nucleotides read TGTGCCAGCAGCGTAAGGGGACAGTCTGGAAACACCATATATTTT. Protein product: CASSVRGQSGNTIYF. The chain combines TRBV5-4 with TRBJ1-3; TRBD1 aligns across 7 bases. V was pared by 4 bases and J by 1 base, with 5 bases of the junction left unmatched. Germline V gene data show CDR1 as SGHNT and CDR2 as YYREEE (reference sequence). The CDR3 runs 15 residues.

The CDR3 sequence: CASSPDPTGLYGYTF. CDR3 DNA sequence: TGTGCCAGCAGCCCAGACCCGACAGGGCTCTATGGCTACACCTTC. The J gene is TRBJ1-2, the V gene TRBV11-2, with 7 bases lining up with TRBD1. CDR1 and CDR2 from the germline V gene are SGHAT and FQNNGV. The CDR3 sequence is 15 residues long. V lost 5 bases to trimming and J lost 4 bases; unmatched junction nucleotides: 10. The entire variable domain, with the rest obtained from reference TRBV11-2 and TRBJ1-2, is as follows: EAGVAQSPRYKIIEKRQSVAFWCNPISGHATLYWYQQILGQGPKLLIQFQNNGVVDDSQLPKDRFSAERLKGVDSTLKIQPAKLEDSAVYLCASSPDPTGLYGYTFGSGTRLTVV.

The V call is TRBV7-9, the J call TRBJ2-7; TRBD2 aligns across 9 bases. Trimming at V came to 5 bases and at J to 1 base, leaving 9 bases not matched to a gene. Germline CDR1 is SEHNR and CDR2 is FQNEAQ (reference sequence). This CDR3 has 16 amino acids. The CDR3 reads CASSRTWTSVSYEQYF. The CDR3 DNA sequence: TGTGCCAGCAGCCGCACCTGGACTAGCGTATCCTACGAGCAGTACTTC.

This clone was seen just once. V and J are TRBV19 and TRBJ1-4; D unresolved. The V and J ends lost 9 bases and 0 bases respectively, with 8 bases between them. This CDR3 contains 13 residues. In germline, CDR1 is LNHDA, CDR2 SQIVND (reference sequence). The CDR3 nucleotides are TGTGCCAGGGAGGCTACAACTAATGAAAAACTGTTTTTT. Its translation is CAREATTNEKLFF.

V is TRBV24-1 and J is TRBJ2-1, with 12 bases aligning to TRBD2. CDR1 is KGHDR, CDR2 SFDVKD, per germline. The trim removed 7 bases at V and 4 bases at J, leaving 19 bases unmatched. The CDR3 contains 20 residues. In DNA form, the CDR3 reads TGTGCCACCAGGATACCCCTCGAACCCGGGACTAGCGGGCGGTACAATGAGCAGTTCTTC. Its protein is CATRIPLEPGTSGRYNEQFF.

The chain combines TRBV28 with TRBJ1-2; D possibly corresponds to TRBD1 (6 bases). The CDR3 covers 14 residues. V gave up 2 bases and J gave up 9 bases, with 16 bases separating them. Germline CDR1 MDHEN, CDR2 SYDVKM. The CDR3 region is CASSLVARQVSYTF. CDR3 nucleotide sequence: TGTGCCAGCAGTTTAGTTGCTCGACAGGTTAGCTACACCTTC.